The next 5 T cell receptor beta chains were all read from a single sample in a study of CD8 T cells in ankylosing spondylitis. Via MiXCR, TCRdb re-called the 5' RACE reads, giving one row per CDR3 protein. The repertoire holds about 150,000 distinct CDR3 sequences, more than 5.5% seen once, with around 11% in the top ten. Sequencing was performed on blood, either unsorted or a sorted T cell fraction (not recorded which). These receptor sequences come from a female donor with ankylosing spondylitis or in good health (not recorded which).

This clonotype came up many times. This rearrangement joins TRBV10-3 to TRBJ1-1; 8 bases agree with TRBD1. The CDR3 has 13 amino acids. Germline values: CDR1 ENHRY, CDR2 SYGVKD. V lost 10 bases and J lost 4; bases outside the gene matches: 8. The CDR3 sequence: CATVTGDGTEAFF. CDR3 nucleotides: TGTGCCACCGTGACAGGGGACGGCACTGAAGCTTTCTTT.

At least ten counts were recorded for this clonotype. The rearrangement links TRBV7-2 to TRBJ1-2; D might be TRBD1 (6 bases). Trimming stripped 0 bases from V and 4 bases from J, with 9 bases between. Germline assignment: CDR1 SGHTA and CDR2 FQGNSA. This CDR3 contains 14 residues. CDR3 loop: CASSLAEQGYGYTF. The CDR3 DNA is TGTGCCAGCAGCTTAGCGGAACAGGGCTATGGCTACACCTTC.

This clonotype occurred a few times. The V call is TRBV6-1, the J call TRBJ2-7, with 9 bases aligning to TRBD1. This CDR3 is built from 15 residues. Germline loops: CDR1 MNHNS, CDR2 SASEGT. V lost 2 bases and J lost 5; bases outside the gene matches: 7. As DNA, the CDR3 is TGTGCCAGCAGTGAATTCGAACAGGGGGCCAACGAGCAGTACTTC. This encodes CASSEFEQGANEQYF.

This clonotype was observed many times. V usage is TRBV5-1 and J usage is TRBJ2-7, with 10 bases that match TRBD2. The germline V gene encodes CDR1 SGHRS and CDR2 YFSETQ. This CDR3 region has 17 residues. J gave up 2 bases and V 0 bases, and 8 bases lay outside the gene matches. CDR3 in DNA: TGCGCCAGCAGCTTGGCCCTAGCGGGGGCCACAACCTACGAGCAGTACTTC. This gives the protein CASSLALAGATTYEQYF.

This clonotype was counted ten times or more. Here the CDR3 reads CASSDSHPYEQYF. The CDR3 DNA sequence: TGTGCCAGCAGTGATTCTCACCCCTACGAGCAGTACTTC. The chain links TRBV25-1 to TRBJ2-7; D is unresolved. Per germline, CDR1 MGHDK and CDR2 SYGVNS. V lost 3 bases, J lost 2 bases, and 8 bases lay in between. CDR3 size: 13 residues.